Each of the 8 T cell receptor beta chains below was sequenced from the same sample in a study of cytomegalovirus exposure and HLA in healthy donors. Produced via immunoSEQ multiplex PCR; TCRdb's table is partial and in-frame only. This sample has around 350,000 clones; around 86% occur once, and the top ten carry approximately 0.8%. Input material: PBMCs. These receptor sequences come from a woman in her late teens or twenties in good health and CMV-seronegative.

The chain has TRBV10-3 and TRBJ2-7; TRBD1 matches at 8 bases. V gave up 0 bases and J gave up 4 bases; unmatched junction bases: 2. Germline assignment: CDR1 ENHRY and CDR2 SYGVKD. The CDR3 runs 14 residues. Here the CDR3 reads CAISESDRVYEQYF. The DNA of the CDR3 is TGTGCCATCAGTGAGTCGGACAGGGTTTACGAGCAGTACTTC.

This clone was picked up one time. V gene TRBV28 combines with J gene TRBJ2-1, with unresolved D. In germline, CDR1 is MDHEN, CDR2 SYDVKM. There are 16 residues in the CDR3. Trimming cost V 6 bases and J 4 bases, with 19 bases left between them. CDR3 in amino acids: CASSPFSADRYNEQFF. In nucleotides, the CDR3 is TGTGCCAGCAGCCCCTTTTCCGCCGATCGGTACAATGAGCAGTTCTTC.

A single count supports this clone. CDR3 in DNA: TGTGCCAGCAGTTCGACAGTTTTGAACACCGGGGAGCTGTTTTTT. Protein: CASSSTVLNTGELFF. V and J are TRBV27 and TRBJ2-2, with D maybe TRBD1 (5 bases). Germline V CDR1 and CDR2: MNHEY, SMNVEV (reference sequence). V lost 4 bases and J 1 base, leaving 10 bases between the germline ends. CDR3 length: 15 residues.

Only one count was recorded for this clone. The genes are TRBV4-1 and TRBJ1-2; perhaps TRBD1 as D (5 bases). The CDR3 is 15 amino acids. Germline assignment: CDR1 MGHRA and CDR2 YSYEKL. V lost 2 bases to trimming and J lost 2 bases, with 12 bases between them. The CDR3 here is CASSQKTDINYGYTF. CDR3 bases: TGCGCCAGCAGCCAAAAAACGGACATAAACTATGGCTACACCTTC.

V gene TRBV6-5 combines with J gene TRBJ2-2; possible D gene TRBD2, 5 bases. The CDR3 runs 15 residues. The germline V and J ends were trimmed by 0 bases and 4 bases, with 9 bases remaining between them. From germline, CDR1 is MNHEY and CDR2 SVGAGI. CDR3 sequence (DNA): TGTGCCAGCAGTTACTCGCACCGGGGCACCGGGGAGCTGTTTTTT. Protein product: CASSYSHRGTGELFF.

The chain joins TRBV30 to TRBJ1-2; D unresolved. V lost 3 bases and J lost 5, with 10 bases in between. CDR3 length: 12 amino acids. Germline V gives CDR1 GTSNPN, CDR2 SVGIG (reference sequence). The CDR3, as DNA: TGTGCCTGGAGCCTCGGGAGTTATGGCTACACCTTC. Protein sequence: CAWSLGSYGYTF.

The CDR3 protein is CASSVSGAAGYTF. The CDR3 nucleotides read TGTGCCAGCAGCGTCTCAGGGGCAGCTGGCTACACCTTC. The chain is built from TRBV9 and TRBJ1-2, with D perhaps TRBD1 (6 bases). Germline assignment: CDR1 SGDLS and CDR2 YYNGEE. Trimming removed 2 bases from V and 7 bases from J, with 12 bases in between. There are 13 residues in the CDR3.

The chain combines TRBV6-1 with TRBJ1-4; tentative D call: TRBD1 (5 bases). CDR1 is MNHNS and CDR2 is SASEGT in the germline V gene. The CDR3 sequence is 15 residues long. Trimming took 6 bases from V and 7 from J, leaving 18 bases between them. This CDR3 reads CASSKAGIIIEKLFF. DNA for the CDR3: TGTGCCAGCAGCAAAGCAGGGATAATAATTGAAAAACTGTTTTTT.